The 32 T cell receptor beta chains below were found in one sample sequenced in a study of blood T cell repertoires in COVID-19. Assay used: immunoSEQ multiplex PCR; TCRdb lists only in-frame clones, some missing. This table has about 220,000 clones, around 81% appearing once. The sequenced material came from peripheral blood. The source of these receptors is a woman aged 55-69 years with acute or convalescent COVID-19.

V is TRBV27 and J is TRBJ2-5; D might be TRBD1 (5 bases). CDR3 size: 13 residues. Germline V gene sequence: CDR1 MNHEY, CDR2 SMNVEV (reference sequence). V lost 3 bases and J 5 bases, leaving 10 bases between the germline ends. As DNA, the CDR3 is TGTGCCAGCAGTTTGTGGGGCAGGGAGACCCAGTACTTC. It specifies CASSLWGRETQYF.

The V gene is TRBV28, the J gene TRBJ1-3; 8 bases fit TRBD1. J gave up 5 bases and V 10 bases, and 7 bases lay outside the gene matches. This CDR3 contains 13 residues. The germline CDR1 and CDR2 sequences are MDHEN and SYDVKM. CDR3 protein: CATHRGARNTIYF. The CDR3 nucleotides are TGTGCCACTCACAGGGGGGCCCGAAACACCATATATTTT.

J is TRBJ1-2 and V is TRBV27; 7 bases are a match to TRBD1. V was clipped by 5 bases and J by 4 bases; unmatched bases: 10. Germline V gene lookup returns CDR1 MNHEY and CDR2 SMNVEV (reference sequence). This CDR3 contains 15 residues. The CDR3: CASSPSPTGSYGYTF. DNA for the CDR3: TGTGCCAGCAGTCCAAGCCCGACAGGGTCCTATGGCTACACCTTC.

This clone has a single count. This chain uses TRBV19 with TRBJ2-1; TRBD1 aligns across 10 bases. After removal of 5 bases from V and 8 bases from J, the junction contained 6 bases not matched to a gene. Germline V CDR1 and CDR2: LNHDA, SQIVND (reference sequence). The CDR3 is made up of 14 amino acids. The CDR3 DNA reads as TGTGCCAGTAGTCCCGGGACAGGGGTTGATGAGCAGTTCTTC. It translates to CASSPGTGVDEQFF.

This clone has a handful of counts. The chain links TRBV4-2 to TRBJ2-7; D unclear. The CDR3 is 16 amino acids. The V gene lost 0 bases and the J gene lost 4 bases, with 16 bases spanning the gap. Germline V gene sequence: CDR1 LGHNA, CDR2 YNFKEQ. The CDR3 is CASSQDEASLAYEQYF. The CDR3 coding sequence is TGTGCCAGCAGCCAAGATGAGGCAAGCCTCGCGTACGAGCAGTACTTC.

This chain joins TRBV28 and TRBJ2-7, with D possibly TRBD1 on 6 matching bases. The V end lost 8 bases, the J end lost 2 bases, and 16 bases lay between the germline ends. Per germline, CDR1 MDHEN and CDR2 SYDVKM. The CDR3 has 14 amino acids. The CDR3: CASGGWTDPYEQYF. CDR3 coding DNA: TGTGCCAGCGGGGGCTGGACGGATCCCTACGAGCAGTACTTC. The full variable domain, its missing parts supplied by reference TRBV28 and TRBJ2-7, is DVKVTQSSRYLVKRTGEKVFLECVQDMDHENMFWYRQDPGLGLRLIYFSYDVKMKEKGDIPEGYSVSREKKERFSLILESASTNQTSMYLCASGGWTDPYEQYFGPGTRLTVT.

The chain couples TRBV19 to TRBJ1-5; TRBD1 might be the D (6 bases). Per germline, CDR1 LNHDA and CDR2 SQIVND (reference sequence). With 3 bases removed from V and 4 bases from J, the gap between germline ends came to 13 bases. There are 15 residues in the CDR3. The DNA for the CDR3 is TGTGCCAGTAGTATTACCCTCGACAGGAATCAGCCCCAGCATTTT. Amino acids: CASSITLDRNQPQHF.

The chain employs TRBV4-1 and TRBJ1-6; 7 nucleotides align to TRBD1. This CDR3 spans 15 amino acids. The germline V gene encodes CDR1 MGHRA and CDR2 YSYEKL. Germline trimming cut 3 bases from V and 7 bases from J; bases unmatched to any gene: 6. CDR3 sequence reads: CASSHSDRANSPLHF. The CDR3 DNA follows: TGCGCCAGCAGCCACTCCGACAGGGCCAATTCACCCCTCCACTTT.

The rearrangement links TRBV4-2 to TRBJ2-7; D not resolved. V lost 0 bases and J 2 bases, leaving 20 bases between the germline ends. The germline V gene encodes CDR1 LGHNA and CDR2 YNFKEQ. There are 18 residues in the CDR3. In DNA form, the CDR3 reads TGTGCCAGCAGCCAAGATCTAGGTCCTTCTAAAACAACCTACGAGCAGTACTTC. Protein product: CASSQDLGPSKTTYEQYF.

The chain joins TRBV5-5 to TRBJ2-6; D is unresolved. Trimming pared 4 bases from V and 3 bases from J, leaving 11 bases between. Germline-derived CDR1 and CDR2 are SGHKS and YYEKEE (reference sequence). This CDR3 is 15 amino acids long. For the CDR3, the DNA is TGTGCCAGCAGCCCAGTTGGGCTTGGGGCCAACGTCCTGACTTTC. This translates into CASSPVGLGANVLTF.

The chain is built from TRBV2 and TRBJ2-7; D is possibly TRBD1 (6 bases). The CDR3 length is 13 residues. Germline V lookup: CDR1 SNHLY, CDR2 FYNNEI. V lost 2 bases and J lost 4, with 9 bases in between. The DNA of the CDR3 is TGTGCCAGCAGTGAACTCAGGGGTTACGAGCAGTACTTC. It is translated as CASSELRGYEQYF.

With respect to this clone: The same CDR3 arises from other DNA sequences in this sample as well. The chain combines TRBV28 with TRBJ1-6, with D perhaps matching TRBD1 (6 bases). This CDR3 is 16 amino acids long. Trimming removed 7 bases at V and 6 bases at J, with 19 bases between. The germline gives CDR1 MDHEN, CDR2 SYDVKM. The CDR3 sequence: CASTLLGDTPNSPLHF. The CDR3 nucleotides are TGTGCCAGCACCCTCTTGGGGGACACTCCTAATTCACCCCTCCACTTT.

This clone has a handful of counts. The chain uses TRBV6-6 and TRBJ1-1, with D uncertain. This CDR3 comprises 13 residues. Germline CDR1 is MNHNY and CDR2 is SVGAGI (reference sequence). V lost 6 bases to trimming and J lost 4 bases, with 12 bases between them. CDR3 DNA: TGTGCCAGCAGCGGAGAAGGGAGCACTGAAGCTTTCTTT. Translated, it gives CASSGEGSTEAFF.

This clone turned up a few times. V gene TRBV2 combines with J gene TRBJ1-2; TRBD1 is a possible D gene (6 bases). Germline-derived CDR1 and CDR2 are SNHLY and FYNNEI. The V end was cut by 6 bases, the J end by 4 bases, with 18 bases between. CDR3 size: 15 residues. CDR3 loop: CASRRTARSGYGYTF. Here the CDR3 DNA reads TGTGCCAGCAGGAGGACAGCTCGATCGGGCTATGGCTACACCTTC. Together with reference TRBV2 and TRBJ1-2, the CDR3 gives the full variable domain: EPEVTQTPSHQVTQMGQEVILRCVPISNHLYFYWYRQILGQKVEFLVSFYNNEISEKSEIFDDQFSVERPDGSNFTLKIRSTKLEDSAMYFCASRRTARSGYGYTFGSGTRLTVV.

The chain couples TRBV15 to TRBJ1-4; no clear D gene. The CDR3 length is 16 residues. CDR1 and CDR2 from the germline V gene are LNHNV and YYDKDF (reference sequence). The ends were cut back, 1 base at V and 7 bases at J, with 16 bases in the middle. In DNA form, the CDR3 reads TGTGCCACCAGCAGAGTGCGGGGTGGAGGCGGTGAAAAACTGTTTTTT. It translates to CATSRVRGGGGEKLFF.

This chain joins TRBV5-4 and TRBJ1-6, with 9 bases aligning to TRBD1. CDR3 size: 15 residues. Germline-derived CDR1 and CDR2 are SGHNT and YYREEE (reference sequence). Trimming removed 2 bases from V and 9 bases from J; junction bases left unmatched: 6. The CDR3 DNA is TGTGCCAGCAGCTTAGGACAGGGGAGTTCTTCACCCCTCCACTTT. The encoded protein is CASSLGQGSSSPLHF. Looking up the rest from reference TRBV5-4 and TRBJ1-6 gives the full variable domain: ETGVTQSPTHLIKTRGQQVTLRCSSQSGHNTVSWYQQALGQGPQFIFQYYREEENGRGNFPPRFSGLQFPNYSSELNVNALELDDSALYLCASSLGQGSSSPLHFGNGTRLTVT.

The V and J genes are TRBV19 and TRBJ2-4; TRBD1 is a possible D gene (5 bases). CDR3 length: 15 residues. Between the trimmed V and J ends, which lost 7 bases and 8 bases, there was a span of 21 bases. Germline V CDR1 and CDR2: LNHDA, SQIVND (reference sequence). CDR3 residues: CASTPDSISPHIQYF. CDR3 DNA: TGTGCCAGTACCCCTGACAGTATTTCGCCTCACATTCAGTACTTC.

The chain recombines TRBV30 with TRBJ1-6; the match to TRBD1 covers 7 bases. The CDR3 length is 17 residues. Germline lookup yields CDR1 GTSNPN and CDR2 SVGIG (reference sequence). V shed 3 bases and J 2 bases; nucleotides not matched to a gene: 10. This chain's CDR3 is CAWRRGQDTTYNSPLHF. DNA of the CDR3: TGTGCCTGGAGAAGAGGACAGGATACCACCTATAATTCACCCCTCCACTTT. Supplemented by reference TRBV30 and TRBJ1-6, the full variable domain reads SQTIHQWPATLVQPVGSPLSLECTVEGTSNPNLYWYRQAAGRGLQLLFYSVGIGQISSEVPQNLSASRPQDRQFILSSKKLLLSDSGFYLCAWRRGQDTTYNSPLHFGNGTRLTVT.

This rearrangement joins TRBV27 to TRBJ2-7; D unclear. This CDR3 is built from 11 residues. Trimming stripped 4 bases from V and 3 bases from J, with 4 bases between. Germline V gene data show CDR1 as MNHEY and CDR2 as SMNVEV (reference sequence). The CDR3: CASSSGYEQYF. The CDR3 DNA reads TGTGCCAGCAGTTCGGGCTACGAGCAGTACTTC.

V and J are TRBV30 and TRBJ2-2; 8 bases are a match to TRBD1. This CDR3 contains 14 residues. Per germline, CDR1 GTSNPN and CDR2 SVGIG (reference sequence). Unmatched junction bases numbered 6, after V lost 5 bases and J lost 4 bases. The CDR3 DNA reads as TGTGCCTGGGCTCGGACAGGGATCACCGGGGAGCTGTTTTTT. Translation gives CAWARTGITGELFF. The whole variable domain, filled in from reference TRBV30 and TRBJ2-2, reads SQTIHQWPATLVQPVGSPLSLECTVEGTSNPNLYWYRQAAGRGLQLLFYSVGIGQISSEVPQNLSASRPQDRQFILSSKKLLLSDSGFYLCAWARTGITGELFFGEGSRLTVL.

This clone was seen only a few times. The rearrangement joins TRBV15 to TRBJ2-3; the match to TRBD2 covers 10 bases. With V trimmed by 9 bases and J by 5 bases, 11 bases remained unmatched. From germline, CDR1 is LNHNV and CDR2 YYDKDF (reference sequence). There are 15 residues in the CDR3. As DNA, the CDR3 is TGTGCCACGTCGTGGAGCGGGGGGGCCGGAGATACGCAGTATTTT. It translates to CATSWSGGAGDTQYF.

The V and J genes are TRBV10-3 and TRBJ1-1, with 8 bases identical to TRBD1. The V and J ends lost 5 bases and 7 bases, in that order; junction bases with no gene match: 12. This CDR3 contains 15 residues. The germline CDR1 and CDR2 sequences are ENHRY and SYGVKD. The CDR3 loop reads CAISPIDRGLIEAFF. For the CDR3, the DNA is TGTGCCATCAGTCCCATTGACAGGGGATTGATTGAAGCTTTCTTT.

The chain carries TRBV29-1 and TRBJ1-4; D unclear. The CDR3 is 14 amino acids. V was trimmed by 5 bases and J by 0 bases, leaving 10 bases between them. The germline gives CDR1 SQVTM, CDR2 ANQGSEA. This CDR3 is CSVRGSATNEKLFF. The CDR3 bases are TGCAGCGTTCGGGGTTCCGCAACTAATGAAAAACTGTTTTTT.

V is TRBV12-5 and J is TRBJ2-1; D is possibly TRBD1 (6 bases). The CDR3 consists of 15 residues. CDR1 LGHNT and CDR2 FRNRAP come from the germline V gene. Trimming removed 6 bases from V and 5 bases from J, with 17 bases in between. This CDR3 is CASGQGTVIHNEQFF. The CDR3 DNA reads TGTGCTAGTGGCCAGGGGACGGTTATACACAATGAGCAGTTCTTC.

The chain is built from TRBV15 and TRBJ2-7; 10 positions agree with TRBD1. J lost 3 bases, V lost 0 bases, and 2 bases had no gene match. The CDR3 has 15 residues. Germline V gives CDR1 LNHNV, CDR2 YYDKDF (reference sequence). The CDR3 region is CATSREDRGIYEQYF. The CDR3 DNA follows: TGTGCCACCAGCAGAGAGGACAGGGGGATCTACGAGCAGTACTTC.

The rearrangement joins TRBV15 to TRBJ1-5; maybe TRBD1 (5 bases). The CDR3 sequence is 15 residues long. Germline V gene sequence: CDR1 LNHNV, CDR2 YYDKDF (reference sequence). With 3 bases removed from V and 0 bases from J, the gap between germline ends came to 9 bases. As DNA, the CDR3 is TGTGCCACCAGCAGGAAGACAGATAGCAATCAGCCCCAGCATTTT. Residues: CATSRKTDSNQPQHF.

This chain links TRBV15 with TRBJ2-7, with D uncertain. This CDR3 has 12 residues. V was trimmed by 3 bases and J by 4 bases, leaving 7 bases between them. Per the germline V gene, CDR1 is LNHNV and CDR2 is YYDKDF (reference sequence). CDR3 residues: CATSSPGYEQYF. CDR3 DNA sequence: TGTGCCACCAGCAGTCCCGGGTACGAGCAGTACTTC. Drawing the rest from reference TRBV15 and TRBJ2-7, the complete variable domain is DAMVIQNPRYQVTQFGKPVTLSCSQTLNHNVMYWYQQKSSQAPKLLFHYYDKDFNNEADTPDNFQSRRPNTSFCFLDIRSPGLGDTAMYLCATSSPGYEQYFGPGTRLTVT.

CDR3 nucleotides: TGTGCCAGCAGCCCCCGACAGGGTATTTTTATGACTAATGAAAAACTGTTTTTT. Amino acids: CASSPRQGIFMTNEKLFF. The chain combines TRBV9 with TRBJ1-4; 7 bases fit TRBD1. The CDR3 is made up of 18 amino acids. Germline-derived CDR1 and CDR2 are SGDLS and YYNGEE. V trimming: 4 bases; J trimming: 2 bases; junction bases outside the gene matches: 14.

V is TRBV7-2 and J is TRBJ2-2; TRBD1 matches at 9 bases. Trimming cost V 6 bases and J 0 bases; bases outside gene matches: 2. Per the germline V gene, CDR1 is SGHTA and CDR2 is FQGNSA. The CDR3 loop spans 15 amino acids. The CDR3 here is CASRGTGTNTGELFF. The CDR3 bases are TGTGCCAGCAGAGGGACAGGGACGAACACCGGGGAGCTGTTTTTT.

This chain connects TRBV30 to TRBJ2-4; D ambiguous. The germline gives CDR1 GTSNPN, CDR2 SVGIG (reference sequence). V was clipped by 3 bases and J by 2 bases, with 11 bases between them. This CDR3 has 14 amino acids. The CDR3, as DNA: TGTGCCTGGAGCAGGATACCAACCAAAAACATTCAGTACTTC. This sequence encodes CAWSRIPTKNIQYF.

This clone appeared once. The V call is TRBV10-3, the J call TRBJ2-7, with TRBD1 matching 8 bases. This CDR3 has 14 amino acids. Germline-derived CDR1 and CDR2 are ENHRY and SYGVKD. J was trimmed by 3 bases and V by 4 bases; bases with no gene match: 5. CDR3 nucleotide sequence: TGTGCCATCAGTGGGGGGACAGGCGACTACGAGCAGTACTTC. Protein product: CAISGGTGDYEQYF.

This clone has a single count. V gene TRBV9 combines with J gene TRBJ2-1; TRBD2 matches at 12 bases. The V and J ends lost 3 bases and 10 bases, in that order; junction bases with no gene match: 8. Germline CDR1 reads SGDLS; CDR2 reads YYNGEE. CDR3 size: 15 residues. The CDR3: CASSARTSGDSEQFF. The CDR3 DNA reads as TGTGCCAGCAGCGCCCGGACTAGCGGGGACAGCGAGCAGTTCTTC. Full variable domain (missing parts from reference TRBV9 and TRBJ2-1): DSGVTQTPKHLITATGQRVTLRCSPRSGDLSVYWYQQSLDQGLQFLIQYYNGEERAKGNILERFSAQQFPDLHSELNLSSLELGDSALYFCASSARTSGDSEQFFGPGTRLTVL.